This is a list of T cell receptor beta chains from one sample in a study of blood T cell repertoires in COVID-19. TCRdb's copy holds only in-frame clones and misses some; the assay was immunoSEQ multiplex PCR. Here the sample spans about 170,000 clones, 87% being singletons. Sample: peripheral blood. Receptors originate from a woman aged 45-65 years with acute or convalescent COVID-19. Both conserved end residues are part of each CDR3. Fields, in order: D gene, V gene, clone size, J gene, CDR3 DNA, CDR3 protein. D genes are given only for firm matches. Only some rows state a clone size, as once, few, many or a class for expanded clones.

>TRBD1|TRBV19|once|TRBJ2-4
TGTGCCAGTAAAGTGCCAGGGGGCTTGGACATTCAGTACTTC
CASKVPGGLDIQYF
>TRBD1|TRBV5-4|NA|TRBJ1-6
TGTGCCAGCAGCTTGAGGAAAGGGACAGGGTCTTCACCCCTCCACTTT
CASSLRKGTGSSPLHF
>NA|TRBV11-2|NA|TRBJ2-3
TGTGCCAGCAGCTTAGTCCAGGGAGATACGCAGTATTTT
CASSLVQGDTQYF
>NA|TRBV7-2|NA|TRBJ1-2
TGTGCCAGCAGTCGTTCGGGGGTGGGAGGGGAATATGGCTACACCTTC
CASSRSGVGGEYGYTF
>NA|TRBV28|NA|TRBJ1-6
TGTGCCAGCAGTTTGCAGAAAGATTCACCCCTCCACTTT
CASSLQKDSPLHF
>TRBD2|TRBV6-1|few|TRBJ2-1
TGTGCCAGCAGTGTAGCGGGAGTGGGCTACAATGAGCAGTTCTTC
CASSVAGVGYNEQFF
>TRBD2|TRBV19|NA|TRBJ2-7
TGTGCCAGCCGGACTAGCGGGAGCTCCTACGAGCAGTACTTC
CASRTSGSSYEQYF
>TRBD1|TRBV30|NA|TRBJ1-5
TGTGCCTGGAGTGTATTCGGGACAGGGGTAGGTAGCAATCAGCCCCAGCATTTT
CAWSVFGTGVGSNQPQHF
>NA|TRBV11-2|NA|TRBJ2-5
TGTGCCAGCAGCCCCCCCGCGGGCCAGGAGACCCAGTACTTC
CASSPPAGQETQYF
>TRBD1|TRBV29-1|NA|TRBJ2-1
TGCAGCGGGACAGGGGTCGACAATGAGCAGTTCTTC
CSGTGVDNEQFF
>NA|TRBV3-1/TRBV3-2|NA|TRBJ2-3
TGTGCCAGCAGCCAAGACCAACCAGGTCGTGGCACAGATACGCAGTATTTT
CASSQDQPGRGTDTQYF
>NA|TRBV4-3|NA|TRBJ2-3
TGCGCCAGCAGCCAACCCGGAGGTAGCGGAAGCACAGATACGCAGTATTTT
CASSQPGGSGSTDTQYF
>TRBD2|TRBV7-9|NA|TRBJ2-7
TGTGCCAGCAGCTCACTAGCGGGGGGGCGGTTCGAGCAGTACTTC
CASSSLAGGRFEQYF
>NA|TRBV7-6|NA|TRBJ2-7
TGTGCCAGCAGCACCCGACAGGAGTCCTACTACGAGCAGTACTTC
CASSTRQESYYEQYF
>TRBD1|TRBV18|NA|TRBJ1-5
TGTGCCAGCTCATGGGGACAGGGCGGTCAGCCCCAGCATTTT
CASSWGQGGQPQHF
>TRBD2|TRBV20-1|once|TRBJ2-1
TGCAGTGCTAGTTCCGGGACTAGCGGGAGTGATGAGCAGTTCTTC
CSASSGTSGSDEQFF
>TRBD1|TRBV11-3|NA|TRBJ2-6
TGTGCCAGCAGCACCCAGGGGGCTGGGGCCAACGTCCTGACTTTC
CASSTQGAGANVLTF
>TRBD2|TRBV10-1|NA|TRBJ2-7
TGCGCCAGCAGTGAGCGGCCACTAGCGGGTGAGCAGTACTTC
CASSERPLAGEQYF
>NA|TRBV20-1|NA|TRBJ2-7
TGCAGTGTACCCAGCTCCTACGAGCAGTACTTC
CSVPSSYEQYF
>NA|TRBV6-5|NA|TRBJ1-5
TGTGCCAGCAGTCCCGGGATCCTAAGGCAGCCCCAGCATTTT
CASSPGILRQPQHF
>TRBD2|TRBV7-2|NA|TRBJ2-7
TGTGCCAGCAGCTTAGCGCCAGCGGGGAGTAGCTCCTACGAGCAGTACTTC
CASSLAPAGSSSYEQYF
>NA|TRBV15|NA|TRBJ1-3
TGTGCCACCAGCAGTCCAGGGGAGTTCAACACCATATATTTT
CATSSPGEFNTIYF
>TRBD1|TRBV29-1|NA|TRBJ1-5
TGCAGCGTTGGGACAGGGCGACAGCCCCAGCATTTT
CSVGTGRQPQHF
>TRBD1|TRBV4-3|NA|TRBJ1-3
TGCGCCAGCAGCCAAGGGACAGGGAGCTCTGGAAACACCATATATTTT
CASSQGTGSSGNTIYF
>TRBD1|TRBV7-2|NA|TRBJ1-2
TGTGCCAGCAGCTCCACGATCAAACAGGGGCGAAACTATGGCTACACCTTC
CASSSTIKQGRNYGYTF
>NA|TRBV21-1|NA|TRBJ1-5
TGTGCCAGCAGCCATCAAACAGGGGGTGGAAGAAAGTATCGGAATCAGCCCCAGCATTTT
CASSHQTGGGRKYRNQPQHF
>TRBD2|TRBV27|NA|TRBJ2-7
TGTGCCAGCAGTTCGGCTAGCGGGGCCTACGAGCAGTACTTC
CASSSASGAYEQYF
>NA|TRBV7-8|NA|TRBJ1-4
TGTGCCAGCAGCTTTTCAGGGTCTCTAACTAATGAAAAACTGTTTTTT
CASSFSGSLTNEKLFF
>NA|TRBV7-2|once|TRBJ1-5
TGTGCCAGCAGCTTCCCGGACGCCGAGGGGCCCCAGCATTTT
CASSFPDAEGPQHF
>TRBD1|TRBV30|NA|TRBJ1-2
TGTGCCTGGGGACAGGGAAGCAACTATGGCTACACCTTC
CAWGQGSNYGYTF
>TRBD1|TRBV27|NA|TRBJ2-7
TGTGCCAGCACCCCCGGACAGGGAATCCCCTACGAGCAGTACTTC
CASTPGQGIPYEQYF
>NA|TRBV12-3/TRBV12-4|NA|TRBJ1-2
TGTGCCAGCAGGTCGGGGTCGGGCTATGGCTACACCTTC
CASRSGSGYGYTF
>NA|TRBV18|NA|TRBJ1-1
TGTGCCAGCTCCGTAAAGGGGCAGGACACTGAAGCTTTCTTT
CASSVKGQDTEAFF
>TRBD1|TRBV7-6|NA|TRBJ1-5
TGTGCCAGCAGCTTAGTCGCAGGGGGCGGTCAGCCCCAGCATTTT
CASSLVAGGGQPQHF
>TRBD1|TRBV19|NA|TRBJ1-4
TGTGCCAGTAGTGCTTACACAGGGGCTGAAAAACTGTTTTTT
CASSAYTGAEKLFF
>TRBD2|TRBV10-2|NA|TRBJ2-2
TGCGCCAGCATGTCTAGCGGGAGGAGGAGGGCCGGGGAGCTGTTTTTT
CASMSSGRRRAGELFF
>NA|TRBV7-3|NA|TRBJ2-3
TGTGCCAGCAGCTTAGCTAGCACGGATACGCAGTATTTT
CASSLASTDTQYF
>TRBD1|TRBV4-1|NA|TRBJ1-5
TGCGCCAGCAGCCCCCGACAGGGGGGAGATCAGCCCCAGCATTTT
CASSPRQGGDQPQHF
>NA|TRBV12-2|NA|TRBJ2-7
TGTGCAACGGGGACAGGGGGCGGCGAGCAGTACTTC
CATGTGGGEQYF
>NA|TRBV21-1|NA|TRBJ2-7
TGTGCCAGCAGCAAAGGAGGGACTAGCGGGGGCCGCAGCTCCTACGAGCAGTACTTC
CASSKGGTSGGRSSYEQYF
>TRBD1|TRBV6-5|NA|TRBJ1-2
TGTGCCAGCCATCCCCGGGACAGGGGGCTAGGGGGCTACACCTTC
CASHPRDRGLGGYTF
>NA|TRBV5-1|NA|TRBJ2-2
TGCGCCAGCAGCTTGGCCCTCGGCGGGGAGCTGTTTTTT
CASSLALGGELFF
>NA|TRBV29-1|NA|TRBJ1-1
TGCAGCGTTGAAGAGACAGAACGCACTGAAGCTTTCTTT
CSVEETERTEAFF
>TRBD2|TRBV13|NA|TRBJ2-1
TGTGCCAGCAGTCGGCGGGGAGGGGCGGGAGCCTCCGATGAGCAGTTCTTC
CASSRRGGAGASDEQFF
>TRBD2|TRBV9|NA|TRBJ2-1
TGTGCCAGCAGCGTAGCGGGCAGAATAGCGGGAGGGCCGATCGAGTTCTTC
CASSVAGRIAGGPIEFF
>NA|TRBV6-6|NA|TRBJ2-5
TGTGCCAGCAGTCCCGGGGGGCCCCAAGAGACCCAGTACTTC
CASSPGGPQETQYF
>NA|TRBV5-4|NA|TRBJ1-1
TGTGCCAGCAGCTCGACCGGGGGATGGAACACTGAAGCTTTCTTT
CASSSTGGWNTEAFF
>TRBD2|TRBV29-1|NA|TRBJ2-5
TGCAGCGTTGAACGCGGGAGAGAAGAGACCCAGTACTTC
CSVERGREETQYF
>NA|TRBV14|few|TRBJ2-7
TGTGCCAGCAGCCCGGACACTTGGGACGAGCAGTACTTC
CASSPDTWDEQYF
>NA|TRBV7-2|NA|TRBJ1-5
TGTGCCAGCAGCTTGACAGGTAGTCAGCCCCAGCATTTT
CASSLTGSQPQHF